Below are 14 T cell receptor beta chains sequenced from a single sample in a study of regulatory T cells in long-lasting Graves disease. Time point: persistent/refractory GD, antithyroid drugs over 5 years with positive TRAb. Preparation of the TCR library used RNA extracted from PBMCs. Arm-PCR with iRepertoire HTBI primers amplified the CDR3 regions for these TCR beta libraries. Via MiXCR, TCRdb re-called the multiplex PCR reads, giving one row per CDR3 protein. The table has some 370,000 distinct CDR3 sequences, 20% to 25% seen once; the top ten hold approximately 30%. Specimen: peripheral blood mononuclear cells (PBMCs), collected when the disease was refractory, from a patient treated with antithyroid drugs. The receptor set was obtained from a woman aged 40 to 55 with Graves disease.

The rearrangement uses TRBV28 and TRBJ2-1, with a possible D match to TRBD1 (6 bases). Trimming cost V 3 bases and J 3 bases, with 12 bases left between them. Germline lookup yields CDR1 MDHEN and CDR2 SYDVKM. This CDR3 region has 15 residues. CDR3 amino acids: CASSLSAGVYNEQFF. DNA for the CDR3: TGTGCCAGCAGTTTGTCGGCAGGGGTCTACAATGAGCAGTTCTTC. Based on the CDR3 plus reference TRBV28 and TRBJ2-1, the full variable domain is DVKVTQSSRYLVKRTGEKVFLECVQDMDHENMFWYRQDPGLGLRLIYFSYDVKMKEKGDIPEGYSVSREKKERFSLILESASTNQTSMYLCASSLSAGVYNEQFFGPGTRLTVL.

This chain joins TRBV11-2 and TRBJ1-3; 7 nucleotides line up with TRBD1. The CDR3 spans 16 residues. V lost 6 bases to trimming and J lost 2 bases; unmatched junction nucleotides: 10. Looked up from germline, CDR1 is SGHAT and CDR2 is FQNNGV. The CDR3 DNA follows: TGTGCCAGCAGAGATAACAGGGGAAAGCCTGGAAACACCATATATTTT. It specifies CASRDNRGKPGNTIYF.

The V gene is TRBV9, the J gene TRBJ2-3, with 11 nucleotides matching TRBD2. Germline V gene lookup returns CDR1 SGDLS and CDR2 YYNGEE. Losses at the gene ends were 3 bases for V and 5 bases for J; bases not matched to a gene: 5. The CDR3 runs 15 residues. The DNA for the CDR3 is TGTGCCAGCAGCGCCCTAGCGGGAGGTGGAGATACGCAGTATTTT. Amino acids: CASSALAGGGDTQYF.

V and J are TRBV4-1 and TRBJ1-1, with no clear D. The CDR3 sequence is 18 residues long. In germline, CDR1 is MGHRA, CDR2 YSYEKL. Trimming took 1 base from V and 6 from J, leaving 24 bases between them. DNA for the CDR3: TGCGCCAGCAGCCAAGTCCGCATCAGAACCTGGGTGAGAGCTGAAGCTTTCTTT. Amino acids: CASSQVRIRTWVRAEAFF.

The table lists this clonotype with many counts. V gene TRBV29-1 combines with J gene TRBJ2-5, with 7 nucleotides matching TRBD1. The junction had 6 bases not matched to a gene; V was cut back by 7 bases and J by 1 base. Germline CDR1 SQVTM, CDR2 ANQGSEA. This CDR3 has 13 residues. The CDR3 sequence is CSAPGQPQETQYF. The DNA for the CDR3 is TGCAGCGCCCCGGGACAGCCCCAAGAGACCCAGTACTTC.

This clonotype was detected many times. Here the CDR3 reads CASSPPPRLEETQYF. CDR3 in DNA: TGTGCCAGCAGTCCACCCCCGAGGCTGGAAGAGACCCAGTACTTC. This chain uses TRBV6-1 with TRBJ2-5; D uncertain. V dropped 5 bases and J dropped 3 bases, with 16 bases sitting between them. The CDR3 is made up of 15 amino acids. Per germline, CDR1 MNHNS and CDR2 SASEGT.

As concerns this clonotype: A read error may produce the germline difference seen at one junction end. The rearrangement links TRBV6-1 to TRBJ2-1, with D maybe TRBD2 (5 bases). The CDR3 has 13 residues. The germline gives CDR1 MNHNS, CDR2 SASEGT. CDR3 in DNA: TGCGCCAGCAGTGCGAGGGTTCGGGATGAGCAGTTCTTC. Translation: CASSARVRDEQFF.

This clonotype was picked up many times. The rearrangement uses TRBV7-8 and TRBJ2-7; no reliable D call. The CDR3 is made up of 14 amino acids. V was cut by 3 bases and J by 2 bases, with 11 bases left in between. In germline, CDR1 is SGHVS, CDR2 FQNEAQ. CDR3 protein: CASSFEGPAYEQYF. CDR3 nucleotide sequence: TGTGCCAGCAGCTTCGAAGGGCCCGCCTACGAGCAGTACTTC.

This clonotype was seen a few times. This rearrangement joins TRBV28 to TRBJ2-4; TRBD1 aligns across 11 bases. This CDR3 comprises 16 residues. Germline V lookup: CDR1 MDHEN, CDR2 SYDVKM. V trimming: 4 bases; J trimming: 6 bases; junction bases outside the gene matches: 8. The CDR3 is CASSWTGTGGLNIQYF. For the CDR3, the DNA is TGTGCCAGCAGTTGGACGGGGACAGGGGGGTTAAACATTCAGTACTTC.

Details on this clonotype: A clone one base away is much larger, so this may be a read error. The gene calls are TRBV6-1 and TRBJ2-5; D possibly uses TRBD1 or TRBD2 (6 bases each). Germline V gene lookup returns CDR1 MNHNS and CDR2 SASEGT. The CDR3 is 14 amino acids. CDR3 DNA sequence: TGTGCCTGCAGTGTCAATGGGGGGCCGGGGACCCAGTACTTC. It specifies CACSVNGGPGTQYF.

The chain has TRBV20-1 and TRBJ2-1, with 13 bases aligning to TRBD2. This CDR3 is 15 amino acids long. The trim removed 2 bases at V and 9 bases at J, leaving 7 bases unmatched. Germline CDR1 is DFQATT and CDR2 is SNEGSKA (reference sequence). Here the CDR3 reads CSARSGTSGIGEQFF. CDR3 nucleotide sequence: TGCAGTGCTAGAAGTGGGACTAGCGGGATCGGTGAGCAGTTCTTC.

This clonotype was recorded many times. This chain joins TRBV14 and TRBJ2-5; 9 positions agree with TRBD1. CDR3 length equals 16 residues. Germline CDR1 SGHDN, CDR2 FVKESK. Trimming removed 2 bases from V and 3 bases from J; junction bases left unmatched: 7. CDR3 coding DNA: TGTGCCAGCAGCCAATTCGGGACAGGGATGAAAGAGACCCAGTACTTC. Protein: CASSQFGTGMKETQYF.

This clonotype has ten or more counts. The chain combines TRBV28 with TRBJ2-7; D perhaps matches TRBD2 (6 bases). Trimming left V 3 bases short and J 7 bases short, with 16 bases between. CDR1 is MDHEN and CDR2 is SYDVKM in the germline V gene. CDR3 length: 14 residues. The CDR3 DNA is TGTGCCAGCAGTTTGAGGGGTGGCCGGGGGGAGCAGTACTTC. As protein: CASSLRGGRGEQYF. Full variable domain (outside the CDR3, taken from reference TRBV28 and TRBJ2-7): DVKVTQSSRYLVKRTGEKVFLECVQDMDHENMFWYRQDPGLGLRLIYFSYDVKMKEKGDIPEGYSVSREKKERFSLILESASTNQTSMYLCASSLRGGRGEQYFGPGTRLTVT.

About this clonotype: A much bigger clone sits one base away, suggesting this may be a read error. The rearrangement joins TRBV2 to TRBJ1-2, with D perhaps matching TRBD1 (6 bases). This CDR3 has 14 amino acids. Germline V gene lookup returns CDR1 SNHLY and CDR2 FYNNEI. V was trimmed by 6 bases and J by 7 bases, leaving 18 bases between them. The CDR3 is CASRPTGPGGGYTF. The CDR3 DNA reads TGTGCCAGCAGACCCACAGGGCCTGGCGGTGGCTACACCTTC.